Described below is a single T cell receptor (beta chain) sequence and its context. Profiling relied on immunoSEQ multiplex PCR, and the TCRdb table lists in-frame clones only, not all of them. The table lists 150,000 or so clones, about 88% of them singletons. V was trimmed by 1 base and J by 6 bases, leaving 12 bases between them. Germline lookup yields CDR1 LGHNA and CDR2 YSLEER. CDR3 size: 15 residues. This record comes from a study of T cell responses to AZD1222 COVID-19 vaccine. The sample was peripheral blood, taken on day 0 of AZD1222 vaccination. The chain couples TRBV4-3 to TRBJ2-2; D might be TRBD1 (6 bases). The source of this sequence is an adult in good health. The CDR3 nucleotides are TGCGCCAGCAGCCAAGGGGTGGGGGCCCCCGGGGAGCTGTTTTTT. The encoded protein is CASSQGVGAPGELFF.